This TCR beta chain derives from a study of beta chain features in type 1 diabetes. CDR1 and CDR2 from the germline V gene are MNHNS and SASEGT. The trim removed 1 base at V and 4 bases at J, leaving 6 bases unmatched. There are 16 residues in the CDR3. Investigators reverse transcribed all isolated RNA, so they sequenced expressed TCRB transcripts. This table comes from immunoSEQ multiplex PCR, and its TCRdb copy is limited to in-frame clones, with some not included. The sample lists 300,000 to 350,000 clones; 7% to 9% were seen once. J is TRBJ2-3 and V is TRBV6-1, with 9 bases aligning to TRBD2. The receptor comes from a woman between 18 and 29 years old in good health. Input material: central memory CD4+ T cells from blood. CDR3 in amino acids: CASSEVGGRGADTQYF. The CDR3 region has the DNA TGTGCCAGCAGTGAAGTAGGCGGGAGGGGCGCAGATACGCAGTATTTT.